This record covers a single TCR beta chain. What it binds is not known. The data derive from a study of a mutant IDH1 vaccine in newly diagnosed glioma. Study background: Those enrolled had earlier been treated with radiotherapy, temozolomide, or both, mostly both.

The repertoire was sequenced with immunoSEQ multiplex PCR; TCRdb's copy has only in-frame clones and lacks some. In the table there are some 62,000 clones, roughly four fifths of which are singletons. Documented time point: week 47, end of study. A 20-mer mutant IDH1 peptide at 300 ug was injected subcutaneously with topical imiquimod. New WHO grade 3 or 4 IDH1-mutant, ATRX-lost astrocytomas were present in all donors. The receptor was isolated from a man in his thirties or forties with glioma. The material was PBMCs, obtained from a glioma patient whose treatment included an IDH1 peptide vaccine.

The chain's CDR3 is CASSVGPGSKGIEQFF. The CDR3 nucleotides are TGTGCCAGCAGCGTTGGCCCAGGCTCAAAAGGAATTGAGCAGTTCTTC. This chain links TRBV9 with TRBJ2-1; D gene uncertain. The V gene's germline CDR1 is SGDLS and CDR2 YYNGEE. This CDR3 region has 16 residues. Trimming cost V 2 bases and J 9 bases, with 21 bases left between them. Variable domain in full (rest from reference TRBV9 and TRBJ2-1): DSGVTQTPKHLITATGQRVTLRCSPRSGDLSVYWYQQSLDQGLQFLIQYYNGEERAKGNILERFSAQQFPDLHSELNLSSLELGDSALYFCASSVGPGSKGIEQFFGPGTRLTVL.